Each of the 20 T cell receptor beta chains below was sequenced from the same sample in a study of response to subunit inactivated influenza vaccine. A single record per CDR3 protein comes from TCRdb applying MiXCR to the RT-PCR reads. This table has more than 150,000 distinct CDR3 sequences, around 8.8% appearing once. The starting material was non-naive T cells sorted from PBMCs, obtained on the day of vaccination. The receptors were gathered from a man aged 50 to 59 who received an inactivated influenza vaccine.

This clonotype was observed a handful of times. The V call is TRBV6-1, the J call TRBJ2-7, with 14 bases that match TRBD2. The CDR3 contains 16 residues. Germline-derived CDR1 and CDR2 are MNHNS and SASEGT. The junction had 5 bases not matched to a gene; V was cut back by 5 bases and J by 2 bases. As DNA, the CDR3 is TGTGCCAGCAGTCTGTCGACTAGCGGGAGGGCCTACGAGCAGTACTTC. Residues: CASSLSTSGRAYEQYF.

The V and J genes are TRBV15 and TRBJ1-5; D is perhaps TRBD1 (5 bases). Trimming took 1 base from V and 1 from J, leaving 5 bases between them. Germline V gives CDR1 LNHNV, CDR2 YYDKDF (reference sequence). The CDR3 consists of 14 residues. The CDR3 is CATSRAGSNQPQHF. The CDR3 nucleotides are TGTGCCACCAGCAGAGCAGGGAGCAATCAGCCCCAGCATTTT.

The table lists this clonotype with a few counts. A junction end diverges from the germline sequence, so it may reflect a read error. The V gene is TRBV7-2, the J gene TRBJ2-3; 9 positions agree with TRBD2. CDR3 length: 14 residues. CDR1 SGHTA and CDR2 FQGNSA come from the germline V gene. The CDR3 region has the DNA TGTGCCAGCAGCCTAGCGGGACTCACAGATACGCAGTATTTT. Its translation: CASSLAGLTDTQYF.

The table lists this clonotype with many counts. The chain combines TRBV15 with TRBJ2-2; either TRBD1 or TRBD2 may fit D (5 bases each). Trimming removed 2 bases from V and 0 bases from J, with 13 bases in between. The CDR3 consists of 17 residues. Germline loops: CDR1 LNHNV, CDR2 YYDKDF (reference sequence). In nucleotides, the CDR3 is TGTGCCACCAGCAGACCCGGGACGCTCGCGAACACCGGGGAGCTGTTTTTT. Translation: CATSRPGTLANTGELFF.

The CDR3, as DNA: TGCAGTGCTTCCGATACTAGCGGGAGGGCCTACAATGAGCAGTTCTTC. This translates into CSASDTSGRAYNEQFF. The genes are TRBV20-1 and TRBJ2-1; TRBD2 agrees at 13 bases. Trimming took 5 bases from V and 2 from J; bases not matched to a gene: 6. CDR3 length: 16 amino acids. Germline CDR1 reads DFQATT; CDR2 reads SNEGSKA (reference sequence).

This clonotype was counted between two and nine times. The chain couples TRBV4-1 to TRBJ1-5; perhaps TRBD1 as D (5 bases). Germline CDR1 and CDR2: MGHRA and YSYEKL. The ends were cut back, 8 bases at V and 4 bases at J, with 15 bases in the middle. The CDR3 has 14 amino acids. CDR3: CASGPAGGNQPQHF. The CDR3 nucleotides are TGCGCCAGCGGACCGGCCGGGGGAAATCAGCCCCAGCATTTT.

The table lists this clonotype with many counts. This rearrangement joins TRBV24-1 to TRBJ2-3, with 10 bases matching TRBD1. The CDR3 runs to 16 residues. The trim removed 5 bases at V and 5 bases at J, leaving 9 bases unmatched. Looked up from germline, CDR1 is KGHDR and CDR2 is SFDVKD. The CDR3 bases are TGTGCCACCAGTGGCTCCGGGACAGGGGTACAAGATACGCAGTATTTT. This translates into CATSGSGTGVQDTQYF.

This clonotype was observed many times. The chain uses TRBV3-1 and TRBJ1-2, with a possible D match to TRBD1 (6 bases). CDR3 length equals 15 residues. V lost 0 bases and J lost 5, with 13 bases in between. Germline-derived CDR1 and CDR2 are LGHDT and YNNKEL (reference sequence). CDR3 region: CASSQDNRARYGYTF. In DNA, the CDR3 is TGTGCCAGCAGCCAAGATAACAGGGCGAGATATGGCTACACCTTC.

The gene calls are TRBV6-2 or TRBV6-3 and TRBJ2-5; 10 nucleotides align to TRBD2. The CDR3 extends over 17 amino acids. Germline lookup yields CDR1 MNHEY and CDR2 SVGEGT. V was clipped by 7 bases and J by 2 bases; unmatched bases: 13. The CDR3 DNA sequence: TGTGCCAGCACCCCCGGGGGACTAGCGACCCGACAAGAGACCCAGTACTTC. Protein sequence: CASTPGGLATRQETQYF.

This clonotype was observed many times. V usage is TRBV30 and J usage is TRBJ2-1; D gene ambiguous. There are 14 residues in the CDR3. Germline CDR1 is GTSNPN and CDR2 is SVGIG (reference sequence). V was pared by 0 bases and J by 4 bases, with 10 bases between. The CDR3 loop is CAWSVRSDYNEQFF. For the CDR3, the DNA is TGTGCCTGGAGTGTTCGATCGGATTACAATGAGCAGTTCTTC.

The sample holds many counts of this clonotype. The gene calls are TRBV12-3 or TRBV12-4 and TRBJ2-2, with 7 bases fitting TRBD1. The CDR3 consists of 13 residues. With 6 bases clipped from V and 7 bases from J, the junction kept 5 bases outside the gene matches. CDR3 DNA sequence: TGTGCCAGCAGCCCACAGGGGCACGGGGAGCTGTTTTTT. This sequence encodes CASSPQGHGELFF.

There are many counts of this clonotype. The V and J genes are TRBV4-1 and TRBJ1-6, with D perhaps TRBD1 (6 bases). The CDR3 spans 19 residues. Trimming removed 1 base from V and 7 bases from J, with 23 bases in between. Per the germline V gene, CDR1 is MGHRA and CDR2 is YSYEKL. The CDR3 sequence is CASSQGRDMTGRRNSPLHF. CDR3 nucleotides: TGCGCCAGCAGCCAAGGTCGGGATATGACAGGACGAAGAAATTCACCCCTCCACTTT.

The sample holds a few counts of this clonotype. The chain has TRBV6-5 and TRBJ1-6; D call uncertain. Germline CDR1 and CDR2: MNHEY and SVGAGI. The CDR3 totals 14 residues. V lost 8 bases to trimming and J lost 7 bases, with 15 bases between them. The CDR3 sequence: CASCFPVDNSPLHF. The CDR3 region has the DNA TGTGCCAGCTGTTTCCCGGTTGACAATTCACCCCTCCACTTT.

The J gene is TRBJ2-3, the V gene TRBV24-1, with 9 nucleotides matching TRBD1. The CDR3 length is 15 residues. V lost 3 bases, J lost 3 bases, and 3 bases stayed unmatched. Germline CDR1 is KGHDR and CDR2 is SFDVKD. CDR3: CATSDIGTGTDTQYF. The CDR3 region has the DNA TGTGCCACCAGTGATATTGGGACAGGGACAGATACGCAGTATTTT.

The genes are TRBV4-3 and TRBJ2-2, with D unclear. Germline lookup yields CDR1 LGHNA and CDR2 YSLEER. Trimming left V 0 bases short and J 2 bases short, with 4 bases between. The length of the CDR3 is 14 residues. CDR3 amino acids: CASSQDGNTGELFF. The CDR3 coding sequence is TGCGCCAGCAGCCAAGATGGTAACACCGGGGAGCTGTTTTTT.

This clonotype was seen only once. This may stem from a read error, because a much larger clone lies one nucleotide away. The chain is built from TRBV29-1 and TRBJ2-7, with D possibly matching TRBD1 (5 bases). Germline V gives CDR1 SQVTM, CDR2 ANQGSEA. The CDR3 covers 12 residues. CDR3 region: CSARQTSYELYF. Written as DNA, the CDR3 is TGCAGCGCTAGACAGACCTCCTACGAGCTGTACTTC.

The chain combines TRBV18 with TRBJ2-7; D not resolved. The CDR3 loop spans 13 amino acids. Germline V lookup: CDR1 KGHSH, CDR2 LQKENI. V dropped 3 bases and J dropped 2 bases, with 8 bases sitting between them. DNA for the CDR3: TGTGCCAGCTCACCGGAGTCCCCCTACGAGCAGTACTTC. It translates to CASSPESPYEQYF. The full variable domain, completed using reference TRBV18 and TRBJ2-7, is NAGVMQNPRHLVRRRGQEARLRCSPMKGHSHVYWYRQLPEEGLKFMVYLQKENIIDESGMPKERFSAEFPKEGPSILRIQQVVRGDSAAYFCASSPESPYEQYFGPGTRLTVT.

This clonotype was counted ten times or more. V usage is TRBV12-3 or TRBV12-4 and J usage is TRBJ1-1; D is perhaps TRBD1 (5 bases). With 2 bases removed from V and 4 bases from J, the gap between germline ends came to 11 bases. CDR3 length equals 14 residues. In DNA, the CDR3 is TGTGCCAGCAGTTTACAGGGTTGGGGCACTGAAGCTTTCTTT. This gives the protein CASSLQGWGTEAFF.

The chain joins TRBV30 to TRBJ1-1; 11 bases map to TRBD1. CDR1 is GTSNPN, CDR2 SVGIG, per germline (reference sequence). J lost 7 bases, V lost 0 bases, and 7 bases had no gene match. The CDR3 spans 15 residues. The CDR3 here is CAWSVPGTGGSEAFF. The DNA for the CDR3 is TGTGCCTGGAGTGTACCCGGGACAGGGGGTAGTGAAGCTTTCTTT.

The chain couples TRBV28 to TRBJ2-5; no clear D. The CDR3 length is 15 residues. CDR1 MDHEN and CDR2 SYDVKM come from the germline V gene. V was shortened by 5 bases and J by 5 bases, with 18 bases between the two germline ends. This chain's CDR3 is CASSLRRGVGETQYF. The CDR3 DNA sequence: TGTGCCAGCAGTCTTCGTCGTGGGGTGGGGGAGACCCAGTACTTC.